The T cell receptor beta chain described here comes from a study of shared clonotypes between healthy human individuals. Study-level results: Despite large depth, sorted-subset datasets appeared incompletely sequenced.

On this clone: Its target is not known.

A CD45RA+ naive subset and a CD45RA-negative memory subset were split from CD4+ cells. With V trimmed by 0 bases and J by 7 bases, 17 bases remained unmatched. The CDR3 runs to 20 residues. Germline V gene data show CDR1 as LGHNT and CDR2 as FRNRAP. Every immunoSEQ plate was one replicate of a subset's evenly spread DNA. Profiling relied on immunoSEQ multiplex PCR, and the TCRdb table lists in-frame clones only, not all of them. Here the sample spans some 2,500,000 clones, around 92% being singletons. The sequencing sample was made of naive CD4+ T cells from PBMCs. Subset here: CD45RA+ positively selected. This TCR was sampled from a man aged 18 to 30 in good health. Some clones in this sample may be carry-over from other donors' samples. This chain joins TRBV12-5 and TRBJ2-1; 11 bases match TRBD2. The CDR3 nucleotides read TGTGCTAGTGGTTTGGTAGCGGGGGGTATTACTAGCGGGAGTCAGAATGAGCAGTTCTTC. This translates into CASGLVAGGITSGSQNEQFF.